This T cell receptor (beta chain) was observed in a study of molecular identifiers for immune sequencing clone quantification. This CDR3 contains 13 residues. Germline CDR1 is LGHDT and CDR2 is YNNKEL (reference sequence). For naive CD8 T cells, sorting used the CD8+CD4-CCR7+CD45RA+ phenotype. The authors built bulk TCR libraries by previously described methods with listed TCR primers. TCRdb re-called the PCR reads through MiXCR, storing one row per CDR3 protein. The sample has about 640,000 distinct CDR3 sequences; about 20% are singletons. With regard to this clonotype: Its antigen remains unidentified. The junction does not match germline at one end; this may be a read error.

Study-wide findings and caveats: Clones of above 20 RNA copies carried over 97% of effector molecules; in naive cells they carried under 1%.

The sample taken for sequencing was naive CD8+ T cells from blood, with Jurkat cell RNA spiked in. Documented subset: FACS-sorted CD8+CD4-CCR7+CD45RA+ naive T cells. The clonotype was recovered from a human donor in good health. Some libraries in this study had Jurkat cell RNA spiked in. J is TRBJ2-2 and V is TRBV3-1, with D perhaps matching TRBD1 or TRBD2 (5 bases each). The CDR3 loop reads CASSPGTAGEPFF. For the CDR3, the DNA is TGTGCCAGCAGCCCCGGGACGGCCGGGGAGCCGTTCTTT.